This T cell receptor beta chain was sequenced during a study of immune characterization of retroperitoneal liposarcoma. TCRdb ran MiXCR on the PCR reads and lists one entry per CDR3 protein. Of approximately 4,500 distinct CDR3 sequences listed, roughly 35% are singletons. This sequence was found in a male donor with retroperitoneal liposarcoma. The sequenced sample was tumor tissue.

Here the CDR3 DNA reads TGTGCCAGCAGTGAAGCCTCTAGCGGCTCCTACAATGAGCAGTTCTTC. Residues: CASSEASSGSYNEQFF. The J gene is TRBJ2-1, the V gene TRBV6-1, with 7 nucleotides matching TRBD2. The trim removed 0 bases at V and 0 bases at J, leaving 2 bases unmatched. Germline CDR1 reads MNHNS; CDR2 reads SASEGT. This CDR3 contains 16 residues.